A single sample gave rise to the 12 T cell receptor beta chains below, sequenced in a study of response to subunit inactivated influenza vaccine (dated by TCRdb to the late 2010s). The library was obtained by RT-PCR. TCRdb names Illumina HiSeq 2500 as the instrument used. TCRdb itself trimmed the public reads at Q25 with fastp, ran MiXCR and retained productive beta chains. Here each entry gathers all rows of one CDR3 protein and keeps the most common genes and DNA. The sample records about 480,000 distinct CDR3 sequences, about 10% of which are singletons. The ten largest clones add up to more than 10% of the sample. This specimen's time point label, per the study, means: around 45 days after influenza vaccine administration. The sequences come from PBMCs from blood, collected 45 days after vaccination. These receptors originate from a man aged 50-60 years who received an inactivated influenza vaccine. Donor details come from another sample of the same person, matched by shared clones.

The table lists this clonotype with a few counts. The chain links TRBV4-1 to TRBJ1-4; a possible D gene is TRBD1 (6 bases). V was pared by 2 bases and J by 5 bases, with 12 bases between. Germline V lookup: CDR1 MGHRA, CDR2 YSYEKL. The CDR3 has 15 residues. Here the CDR3 reads CASSQLQGRNEKLFF. CDR3 bases: TGCGCCAGCAGCCAACTACAGGGAAGGAATGAAAAACTGTTTTTT.

This clonotype has at least ten counts. The CDR3 reads CASSMTGNPSGNTIYF. CDR3 coding DNA: TGTGCCAGCAGCATGACAGGGAATCCCTCTGGAAACACCATATATTTT. The chain is built from TRBV9 and TRBJ1-3; 7 bases are shared with TRBD1. This CDR3 is 16 amino acids long. The germline gives CDR1 SGDLS, CDR2 YYNGEE. After removal of 4 bases from V and 0 bases from J, the junction contained 7 bases not matched to a gene. Based on the CDR3 plus reference TRBV9 and TRBJ1-3, the full variable domain is DSGVTQTPKHLITATGQRVTLRCSPRSGDLSVYWYQQSLDQGLQFLIQYYNGEERAKGNILERFSAQQFPDLHSELNLSSLELGDSALYFCASSMTGNPSGNTIYFGEGSWLTVV.

This clonotype was recorded a few times. The V and J genes are TRBV29-1 and TRBJ2-1; D is uncertain. CDR1 and CDR2 from the germline V gene are SQVTM and ANQGSEA. Trimming took 4 bases from V and 4 from J, leaving 11 bases between them. The CDR3 totals 13 residues. The CDR3 DNA reads as TGCAGCGTTGTAGGTCGCTTTTACAATGAGCAGTTCTTC. This gives the protein CSVVGRFYNEQFF.

In this sample, this clonotype turned up a few times. The chain has TRBV3-1 and TRBJ2-1; D gene uncertain. This CDR3 is 16 amino acids long. V was pared by 1 base and J by 6 bases, with 16 bases between. Germline V CDR1 and CDR2: LGHDT, YNNKEL (reference sequence). DNA of the CDR3: TGTGCCAGCAGCCAAGTCGCCGTCTGGTATGGCAATGAGCAGTTCTTC. This encodes CASSQVAVWYGNEQFF.

This clonotype occurred a few times. This chain connects TRBV6-2 or TRBV6-3 to TRBJ2-7; 14 positions agree with TRBD2. CDR1 MNHEY and CDR2 SVGEGT come from the germline V gene. Germline trimming cut 6 bases from V and 0 bases from J; bases unmatched to any gene: 7. The CDR3 covers 17 residues. CDR3 loop: CASSKGLAGVNSYEQYF. The CDR3 DNA reads TGTGCCAGCAGCAAGGGACTAGCGGGAGTGAACTCCTACGAGCAGTACTTC.

This clonotype appeared a few times. The chain carries TRBV12-3 or TRBV12-4 and TRBJ2-1; D call uncertain. Trimming took off 10 bases at V and 3 bases at J, with 19 bases between the two ends. CDR3 length: 15 amino acids. CDR3 DNA: TGTGCCACTACGCACAACACGAAAGACTACAATGAGCAGTTCTTC. Its translation: CATTHNTKDYNEQFF.

This clonotype was counted between two and nine times. The V call is TRBV7-7, the J call TRBJ2-1; TRBD2 might be the D (5 bases). V lost 5 bases, J lost 12 bases, and 17 bases lay in between. CDR3 length: 13 residues. Germline CDR1 is SSHAT and CDR2 is FNYEAQ (reference sequence). CDR3 in DNA: TGTGCCAGCAGCCAATCTTACCCGGGAACGCAGTTCTTC. Amino acid sequence: CASSQSYPGTQFF.

The sample holds many counts of this clonotype. DNA for the CDR3: TGTGCCAGCAGTTCACTTACAGGCATCTATGGCTACACCTTC. Residues: CASSSLTGIYGYTF. This chain joins TRBV12-3 or TRBV12-4 and TRBJ1-2; D perhaps matches TRBD1 (5 bases). This CDR3 contains 14 residues. The V and J ends lost 4 bases and 4 bases respectively, with 13 bases between them.

This chain uses TRBV11-3 with TRBJ2-6, with 7 bases that match TRBD1. The CDR3 is 18 amino acids. After removal of 2 bases from V and 1 base from J, the junction contained 8 bases not matched to a gene. The germline gives CDR1 SGHNT, CDR2 YENEEA. The CDR3 nucleotides read TGTGCCAGCAGCTTACAACGGGACAGCTTTTCTGGGGCCAACGTCCTGACTTTC. Protein product: CASSLQRDSFSGANVLTF.

This clonotype was detected ten times or more. The junction does not match germline at one end; this may be a read error. The genes are TRBV6-5 and TRBJ2-2, with D perhaps TRBD1 or TRBD2 (5 bases each). CDR1 MNHEY and CDR2 SVGAGI come from the germline V gene. The CDR3 runs 9 residues. CDR3 coding DNA: TGTGCCAGCTGCGCCCTGGGGGAGTTT. Translation gives CASCALGEF.

This clonotype came up a few times. The chain carries TRBV6-1 and TRBJ2-1; TRBD1 matches at 8 bases. The CDR3 is 16 residues long. V gave up 6 bases and J gave up 0 bases; unmatched junction bases: 7. Looked up from germline, CDR1 is MNHNS and CDR2 is SASEGT. CDR3 loop: CASSRTGMSSYNEQFF. DNA of the CDR3: TGTGCCAGCAGCCGGACAGGGATGAGCTCCTACAATGAGCAGTTCTTC.

The V gene is TRBV20-1, the J gene TRBJ2-2; D possibly matches TRBD1 or TRBD2 (6 bases each). The CDR3 has 17 residues. V shed 5 bases and J shed 2 bases, with 21 bases lying between them. CDR1 is DFQATT and CDR2 is SNEGSKA in the germline V gene (reference sequence). As DNA, the CDR3 is TGCAGTGCTCCCTCGAGGGGGGCGGTGTCCAACACCGGGGAGCTGTTTTTT. Translated: CSAPSRGAVSNTGELFF.